The 6 T cell receptor beta chains below come from one sample, sequenced in a study of CD8+ T cells in alopecia areata. Treatment: oral pan-JAK inhibitor, 5-10 mg twice daily. RNA extraction was followed by reverse transcription into cDNA, which acted as the sequencing template. Some clones are missing from TCRdb's copy, which holds only in-frame ones; the method was immunoSEQ multiplex PCR. The table includes under 300,000 clones, roughly 60% detected once. Source: CD4+ T cells sorted from blood, taken around week 53, from a patient treated with tofacitinib. These receptors all come from a human donor with alopecia areata.

V usage is TRBV7-2 and J usage is TRBJ1-6, with D tentatively TRBD1 (5 bases). V gave up 1 base and J gave up 8 bases, with 12 bases separating them. The CDR3 is made up of 15 amino acids. From germline, CDR1 is SGHTA and CDR2 FQGNSA. CDR3 amino acids: CASSLVGGLDSPLHF. In DNA, the CDR3 is TGTGCCAGCAGCTTAGTTGGGGGACTTGATTCACCCCTCCACTTT. The complete variable domain, with remaining parts taken from reference TRBV7-2 and TRBJ1-6, reads GAGVSQSPSNKVTEKGKDVELRCDPISGHTALYWYRQSLGQGLEFLIYFQGNSAPDKSGLPSDRFSAERTGGSVSTLTIQRTQQEDSAVYLCASSLVGGLDSPLHFGNGTRLTVT.

The rearrangement links TRBV5-6 to TRBJ2-2; the D gene is possibly TRBD1 (5 bases). With 0 bases removed from V and 5 bases from J, the gap between germline ends came to 8 bases. This CDR3 comprises 14 residues. Germline CDR1 and CDR2: SGHDT and YYEEEE. In nucleotides, the CDR3 is TGTGCCAGCAGCTTGGTGGCAGGGACCGGGGAGCTGTTTTTT. The encoded protein is CASSLVAGTGELFF.

The V call is TRBV29-1, the J call TRBJ2-7; D perhaps matches TRBD2 (5 bases). The germline gives CDR1 SQVTM, CDR2 ANQGSEA. Trimming pared 4 bases from V and 3 bases from J, leaving 16 bases between. The CDR3 has 14 residues. The CDR3 DNA reads as TGCAGCGTTGTCTTCGGCAGAGGAGGCTACGAGCAGTACTTC. This encodes CSVVFGRGGYEQYF.

The V gene is TRBV7-9, the J gene TRBJ1-1; D is ambiguous. CDR1 is SEHNR, CDR2 FQNEAQ, per germline (reference sequence). V gave up 1 base and J gave up 1 base, with 7 bases separating them. The CDR3 covers 14 residues. CDR3 sequence reads: CASSLESTNTEAFF. CDR3 nucleotide sequence: TGTGCCAGCAGCTTAGAATCCACGAACACTGAAGCTTTCTTT. The whole variable domain, filled in from reference TRBV7-9 and TRBJ1-1, reads DTGVSQNPRHKITKRGQNVTFRCDPISEHNRLYWYRQTLGQGPEFLTYFQNEAQLEKSRLLSDRFSAERPKGSFSTLEIQRTEQGDSAMYLCASSLESTNTEAFFGQGTRLTVV.

This clone was seen a few times. The sample has other DNA sequences that encode this CDR3 too. The rearrangement links TRBV5-1 to TRBJ2-5; D gene unclear. The CDR3 has 13 amino acids. CDR1 and CDR2 (germline): SGHRS, YFSETQ. Between the trimmed V and J ends, which lost 0 bases and 2 bases, there was a span of 5 bases. The CDR3 here is CASSLGQQETQYF. The CDR3, as DNA: TGCGCCAGCAGCTTGGGGCAGCAAGAGACCCAGTACTTC.

The J gene is TRBJ1-2, the V gene TRBV6-5; D gene uncertain. The CDR3 sequence is 13 residues long. V lost 7 bases to trimming and J lost 0 bases, with 9 bases between them. Per the germline V gene, CDR1 is MNHEY and CDR2 is SVGAGI. The CDR3 nucleotides read TGTGCCAGCACCCCCAGACCTAACTATGGCTACACCTTC. This translates into CASTPRPNYGYTF.